This T cell receptor (beta chain) was recorded in a study of shared clonotypes between healthy human individuals. Study conclusions and caveats: Generation probability values for non-shared clonotypes were lower than those for clonotypes shared by all four donors. Only blood was sampled; tissue repertoires likely differ.

Germline V CDR1 and CDR2: KGHSH, LQKENI. V was pared by 0 bases and J by 4 bases, with 5 bases of the junction left unmatched. The CDR3 covers 15 residues. Notes on this clone: Its antigen is still unknown.

Approximately 30,000 T cell genomes (about 0.2 ug DNA) went into each sorted-subset replicate. Assay: immunoSEQ multiplex PCR; the TCRdb copy retains only in-frame clones and omits some. The table records roughly 650,000 clones, 97% of them present only once. The material sequenced was naive CD4+ T cells sorted from blood. Subset indicated: CD45RA+ positively selected. The receptor's source is a woman aged 25 to 39 in good health. The rearrangement links TRBV18 to TRBJ2-7; 8 positions match TRBD2. The CDR3 DNA sequence: TGTGCCAGCTCACCACCCACCGGGAGGGAATACGAGCAGTACTTC. It codes for CASSPPTGREYEQYF.